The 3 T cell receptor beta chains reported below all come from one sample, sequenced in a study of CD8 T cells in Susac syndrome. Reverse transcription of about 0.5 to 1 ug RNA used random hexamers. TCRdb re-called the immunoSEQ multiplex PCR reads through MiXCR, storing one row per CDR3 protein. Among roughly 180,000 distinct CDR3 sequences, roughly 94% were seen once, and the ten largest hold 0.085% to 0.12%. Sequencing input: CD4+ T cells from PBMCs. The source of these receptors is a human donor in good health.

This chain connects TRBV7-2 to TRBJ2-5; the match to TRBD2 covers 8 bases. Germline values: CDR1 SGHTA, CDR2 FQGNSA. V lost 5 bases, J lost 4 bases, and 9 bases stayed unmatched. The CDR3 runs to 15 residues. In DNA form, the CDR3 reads TGTGCCAGCAGCCGGACTAGCTCTGTCGGAGAGACCCAGTACTTC. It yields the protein CASSRTSSVGETQYF.

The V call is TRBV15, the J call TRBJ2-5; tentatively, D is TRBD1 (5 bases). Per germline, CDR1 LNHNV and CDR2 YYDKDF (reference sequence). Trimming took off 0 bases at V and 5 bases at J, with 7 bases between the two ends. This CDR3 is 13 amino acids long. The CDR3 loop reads CATSREQAETQYF. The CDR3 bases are TGTGCCACCAGCAGAGAACAGGCGGAGACCCAGTACTTC.

The CDR3, as DNA: TGTGCCTGGAGTGTACAGGGGGCGCACGGCTACACCTTC. It translates to CAWSVQGAHGYTF. The V and J genes are TRBV30 and TRBJ1-2, with 9 bases fitting TRBD1. J lost 8 bases, V lost 0 bases, and 4 bases had no gene match. Germline V gene sequence: CDR1 GTSNPN, CDR2 SVGIG (reference sequence). The CDR3 has 13 residues. Based on the CDR3 plus reference TRBV30 and TRBJ1-2, the full variable domain is SQTIHQWPATLVQPVGSPLSLECTVEGTSNPNLYWYRQAAGRGLQLLFYSVGIGQISSEVPQNLSASRPQDRQFILSSKKLLLSDSGFYLCAWSVQGAHGYTFGSGTRLTVV.